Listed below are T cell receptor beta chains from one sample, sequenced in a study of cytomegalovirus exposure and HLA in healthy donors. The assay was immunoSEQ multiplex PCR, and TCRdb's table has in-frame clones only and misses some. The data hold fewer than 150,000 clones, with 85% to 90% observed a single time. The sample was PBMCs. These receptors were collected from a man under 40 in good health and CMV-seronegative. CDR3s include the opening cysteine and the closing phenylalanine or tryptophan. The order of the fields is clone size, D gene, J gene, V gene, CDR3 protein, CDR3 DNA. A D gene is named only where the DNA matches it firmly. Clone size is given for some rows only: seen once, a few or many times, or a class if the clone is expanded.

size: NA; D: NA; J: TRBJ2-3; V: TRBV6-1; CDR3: CASSEMTRDTQYF; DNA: TGTGCCAGCAGTGAAATGACACGGGATACGCAGTATTTT
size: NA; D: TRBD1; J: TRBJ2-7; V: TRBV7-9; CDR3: CASSGPGQLYEQYF; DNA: TGTGCCAGCAGCGGACCGGGACAGCTCTACGAGCAGTACTTC
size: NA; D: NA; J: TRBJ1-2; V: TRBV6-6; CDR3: CASSYDGGSYGYTF; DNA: TGTGCCAGCAGTTACGATGGGGGCAGCTATGGCTACACCTTC
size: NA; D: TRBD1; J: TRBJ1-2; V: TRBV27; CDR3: CASRTRQGRVYGYTF; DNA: TGTGCCAGCAGGACTAGACAGGGTCGGGTCTATGGCTACACCTTC
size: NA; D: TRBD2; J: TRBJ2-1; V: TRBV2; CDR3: CASSVTGGSYNEQFF; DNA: TGTGCCAGCAGCGTTACGGGGGGCTCCTACAATGAGCAGTTCTTC
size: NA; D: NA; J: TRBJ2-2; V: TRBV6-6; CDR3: CASSSTGGGELFF; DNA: TGTGCCAGCTCCAGTACGGGTGGCGGGGAGCTGTTTTTT
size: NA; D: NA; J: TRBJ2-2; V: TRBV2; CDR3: CASTLGAYTGELFF; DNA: TGTGCCAGCACGTTAGGGGCCTACACCGGGGAGCTGTTTTTT
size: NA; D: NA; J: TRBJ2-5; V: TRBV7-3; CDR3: CASSLLGGETQYF; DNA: TGTGCCAGCAGCTTATTGGGCGGGGAGACCCAGTACTTC
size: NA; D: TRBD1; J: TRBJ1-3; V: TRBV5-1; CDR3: CASSWGDSAISGNTIYF; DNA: TGCGCCAGCAGCTGGGGGGACAGCGCGATCTCTGGAAACACCATATATTTT
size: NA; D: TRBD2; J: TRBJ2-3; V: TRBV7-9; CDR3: CASSARLAGERDTQYF; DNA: TGTGCCAGCAGCGCCCGACTAGCGGGAGAAAGAGATACGCAGTATTTT
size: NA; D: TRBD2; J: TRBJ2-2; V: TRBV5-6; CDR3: CASSWIRSGRLPGELFF; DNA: TGTGCCAGCAGCTGGATCAGGAGCGGGAGGCTTCCCGGGGAGCTGTTTTTT
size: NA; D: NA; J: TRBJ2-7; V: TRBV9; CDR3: CASSVTGTYEQYF; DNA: TGTGCCAGCAGCGTAACAGGGACCTACGAGCAGTACTTC
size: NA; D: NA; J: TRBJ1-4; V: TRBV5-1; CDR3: CASSSPAGIATNEKLFF; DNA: TGCGCCAGCAGCTCACCGGCAGGGATTGCAACTAATGAAAAACTGTTTTTT
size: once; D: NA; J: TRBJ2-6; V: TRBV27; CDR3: CASSPTGPGANVLTF; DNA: TGTGCCAGCAGCCCCACAGGGCCGGGGGCCAACGTCCTGACTTTC
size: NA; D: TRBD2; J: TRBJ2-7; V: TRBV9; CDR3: CASSVGGGNSYEQYF; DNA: TGTGCCAGCAGCGTAGGGGGGGGTAACTCCTACGAGCAGTACTTC
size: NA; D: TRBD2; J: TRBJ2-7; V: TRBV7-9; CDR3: CASNPPSGSAYEQYF; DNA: TGTGCCAGCAACCCGCCTAGCGGGAGTGCGTACGAGCAGTACTTC
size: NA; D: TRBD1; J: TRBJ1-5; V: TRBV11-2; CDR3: CASSSGTGGQPQHF; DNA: TGTGCCAGCAGCTCAGGGACAGGGGGTCAGCCCCAGCATTTT
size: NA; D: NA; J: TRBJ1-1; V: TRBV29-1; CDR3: CSVSRGSEAFF; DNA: TGCAGTGTGTCTCGAGGGTCTGAAGCTTTCTTT